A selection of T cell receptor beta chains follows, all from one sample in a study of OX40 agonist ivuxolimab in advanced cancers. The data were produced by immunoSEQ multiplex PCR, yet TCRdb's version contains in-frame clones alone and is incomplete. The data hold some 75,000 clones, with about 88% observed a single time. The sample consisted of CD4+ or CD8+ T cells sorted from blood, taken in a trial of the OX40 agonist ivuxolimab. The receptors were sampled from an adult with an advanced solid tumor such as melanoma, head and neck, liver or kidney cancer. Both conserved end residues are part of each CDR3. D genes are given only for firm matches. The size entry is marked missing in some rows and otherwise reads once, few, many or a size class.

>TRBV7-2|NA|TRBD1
CASRRQGTNTGELFF
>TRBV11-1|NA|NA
CASSFEGGRTEAFF
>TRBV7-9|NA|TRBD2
CASSLAPGLAGVETQYF
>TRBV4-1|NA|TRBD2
CASSQGAGGRYEQFF
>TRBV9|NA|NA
CASSVAPGNQPQHF
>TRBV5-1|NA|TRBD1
CASSFMTGGGGKGSYEQYF
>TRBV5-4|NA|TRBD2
CASSLAGGRGETQYF
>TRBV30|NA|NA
CAWSVVLGIPYEQYF
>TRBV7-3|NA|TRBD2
CASSFSGGASNEQFF
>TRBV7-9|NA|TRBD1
CASSLGPDRGHTDTQYF
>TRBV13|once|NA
CASSPPNAGVPPQGHGYTF
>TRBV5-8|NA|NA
CASSVQGVWEKLFF
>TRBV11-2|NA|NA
CASSPMTGKDTEAFF
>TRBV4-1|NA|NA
CASSQPLGSGELFF
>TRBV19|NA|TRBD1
CASSIPSRDRGPQPQHF
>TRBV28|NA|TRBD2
CASTSPPAGRDTQYF
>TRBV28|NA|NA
CASKEANYGYTF
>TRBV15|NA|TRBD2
CATSRDLAGAYNEQFF
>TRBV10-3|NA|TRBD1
CAVNQGRTGEAEAFF
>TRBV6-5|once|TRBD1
CASTVRDSSYEQYF
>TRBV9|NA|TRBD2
CASGPGLSGGWNTGELFF
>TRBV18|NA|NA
CASSPPARNTEAFF
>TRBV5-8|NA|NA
CASSLGRDTEAFF
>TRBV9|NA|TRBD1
CASSQTGSNTGELFF
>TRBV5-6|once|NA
CASSLFRDGKTQYF
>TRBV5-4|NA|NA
CASSLDFANEKLFF
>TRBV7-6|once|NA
CASSLTGWEPQYF
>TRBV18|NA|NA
CASSPGAGEETQYF
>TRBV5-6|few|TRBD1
CASGRGPVDYGYTF
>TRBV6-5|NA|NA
CASSYGAGPSTDTQYF
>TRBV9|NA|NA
CAKGGSYEQYF
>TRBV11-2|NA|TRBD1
CASSWGQGAASYEQYF
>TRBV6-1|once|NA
CASSDQGMGTEAFF
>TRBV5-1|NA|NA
CASTPGTAGNTIYF
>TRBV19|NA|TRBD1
CASRQGHQPQHF
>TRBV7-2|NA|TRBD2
CASRDTGGAFYEQYF
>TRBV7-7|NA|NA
CASSLGGTDQETQYF
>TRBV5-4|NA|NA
CASSLDSWSTGELFF
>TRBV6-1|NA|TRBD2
CASTSRGANEQFF
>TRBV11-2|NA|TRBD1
CASSPDREDEQFF
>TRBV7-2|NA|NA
CASSLGGVAYGYTF
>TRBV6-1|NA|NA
CASSEGRADSPLHF
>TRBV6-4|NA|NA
CASSADSSGGYTF
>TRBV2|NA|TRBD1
CASSGQGASQPQHF
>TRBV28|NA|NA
CASIPGTNYGYTF
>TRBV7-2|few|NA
CASSLAYGQNTEAFF
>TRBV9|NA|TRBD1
CASSAGDREMTDTQYF
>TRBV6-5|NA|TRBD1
CASSRNGQVNTEAFF
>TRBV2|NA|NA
CASSALKGFTEAFF
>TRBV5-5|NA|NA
CASSLQNSNTEAFF